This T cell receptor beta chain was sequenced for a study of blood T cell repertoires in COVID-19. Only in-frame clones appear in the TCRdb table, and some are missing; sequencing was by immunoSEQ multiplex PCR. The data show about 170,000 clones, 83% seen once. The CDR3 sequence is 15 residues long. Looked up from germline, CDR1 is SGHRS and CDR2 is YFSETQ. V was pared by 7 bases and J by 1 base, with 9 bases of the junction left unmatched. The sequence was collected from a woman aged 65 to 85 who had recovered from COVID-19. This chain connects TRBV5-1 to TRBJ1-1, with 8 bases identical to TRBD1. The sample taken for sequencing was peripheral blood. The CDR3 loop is CASLPAGTGNTEAFF. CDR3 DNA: TGCGCCAGCCTCCCCGCCGGGACAGGGAACACTGAAGCTTTCTTT.